This T cell receptor (beta chain) is drawn from a study of blood T cell repertoires in COVID-19. Background on the study: The United States, Italy and Spain were the sources of the acute and convalescent COVID-19 samples.

In the original processing: For nucleated cells, counts were estimated from reference gene primer amplification. Only in-frame clones appear in the TCRdb table, and some are missing; sequencing was by immunoSEQ multiplex PCR. The V and J calls and clone size were taken over from that table, and D and trimming were inferred from the DNA. Among around 120,000 clones listed, roughly 88% were seen once. The V end was cut by 2 bases, the J end by 4 bases, with 9 bases between. The CDR3 length is 14 residues. Germline V CDR1 and CDR2: MNHNS, SASEGT. A single count supports this clone. The rearrangement uses TRBV6-1 and TRBJ2-1, with a possible D match to TRBD2 (6 bases). The TCR comes from a woman aged 45-60 years with active or convalescent COVID-19. The sequencing input was peripheral blood. CDR3 sequence reads: CASSELTRYNEQFF. As DNA, the CDR3 is TGTGCCAGCAGTGAACTGACTAGATACAATGAGCAGTTCTTC.